This entry lists 30 T cell receptor beta chains sequenced from one sample in a study of blood T cell repertoires in COVID-19. TCRdb's copy holds only in-frame clones and misses some; the assay was immunoSEQ multiplex PCR. The sample carries hundreds of thousands of clones, roughly 80% recorded once. Material for sequencing was peripheral blood. Every receptor here comes from a middle-aged woman with active or convalescent COVID-19.

The chain carries TRBV11-2 and TRBJ1-2; D gene unclear. V was cut by 0 bases and J by 4 bases, with 6 bases left in between. Germline V lookup: CDR1 SGHAT, CDR2 FQNNGV. This CDR3 has 13 residues. CDR3 DNA: TGTGCCAGCAGCTTAGATCTAGTCTATGGCTACACCTTC. Its translation: CASSLDLVYGYTF.

A word on this clone: The sample holds other DNA sequences that translate to the same CDR3. The DNA of the CDR3 is TGCGCCAGCAGCATACAGGCGAACACTGAAGCTTTCTTT. As protein: CASSIQANTEAFF. V gene TRBV5-1 combines with J gene TRBJ1-1; TRBD1 might be the D (5 bases). V was shortened by 4 bases and J by 1 base, with 8 bases between the two germline ends. The CDR3 is 13 residues long. The germline V gene has CDR1 SGHRS and CDR2 YFSETQ.

The chain combines TRBV4-2 with TRBJ2-1; 7 bases match TRBD2. CDR1 is LGHNA, CDR2 YNFKEQ, per germline. Losses at the gene ends were 0 bases for V and 3 bases for J; bases not matched to a gene: 11. The CDR3 is 18 amino acids. CDR3: CASSQDLTQTSNYNEQFF. The CDR3 DNA reads TGTGCCAGCAGCCAAGATCTCACCCAGACTAGCAACTACAATGAGCAGTTCTTC.

About this clone: The same CDR3 can be traced to other DNA sequences in this sample. The chain employs TRBV5-1 and TRBJ2-5; 14 positions match TRBD2. CDR1 and CDR2 (germline): SGHRS, YFSETQ. With 5 bases clipped from V and 4 bases from J, the junction kept 4 bases outside the gene matches. The CDR3 is made up of 15 amino acids. The CDR3 DNA reads as TGCGCCAGCAGTTACGGACTAGCGGGGGGAGAGACCCAGTACTTC. Protein: CASSYGLAGGETQYF.

The chain employs TRBV30 and TRBJ1-2; 9 bases are shared with TRBD1. From germline, CDR1 is GTSNPN and CDR2 SVGIG (reference sequence). The CDR3 runs to 14 residues. The junction had 7 bases not matched to a gene; V was cut back by 0 bases and J by 8 bases. The CDR3, as DNA: TGTGCCTGGAGTGTGGGACAGGGAGTTAGAGGCTACACCTTC. Its protein is CAWSVGQGVRGYTF.

The CDR3 DNA reads as TGTGCCAGCAAACGGGGACAGGTTAATTCACCCCTCCACTTT. Translated, it gives CASKRGQVNSPLHF. The J gene is TRBJ1-6, the V gene TRBV28, with 8 bases lining up with TRBD1. Germline loops: CDR1 MDHEN, CDR2 SYDVKM. CDR3 length equals 14 residues. V lost 7 bases to trimming and J lost 6 bases; unmatched junction nucleotides: 5.

The rearrangement uses TRBV7-9 and TRBJ2-2; 7 bases agree with TRBD2. The CDR3 extends over 17 amino acids. Germline CDR1 reads SEHNR; CDR2 reads FQNEAQ (reference sequence). J lost 0 bases, V lost 4 bases, and 8 bases had no gene match. This CDR3 is CASSSPPGGTNTGELFF. The CDR3 nucleotides read TGTGCCAGCAGCTCCCCCCCGGGGGGTACGAACACCGGGGAGCTGTTTTTT.

This clone showed up just once. The chain couples TRBV10-2 to TRBJ2-7, with a weak D call TRBD1 (6 bases). This CDR3 has 14 residues. The ends were cut back, 7 bases at V and 0 bases at J, with 13 bases in the middle. Germline assignment: CDR1 WSHSY and CDR2 SAAADI. The chain's CDR3 is CASTIGQFSYEQYV. The CDR3 nucleotides are TGCGCCAGCACCATAGGACAGTTCTCCTACGAGCAGTACGTC.

The chain joins TRBV27 to TRBJ2-1; 7 positions match TRBD2. The CDR3 consists of 18 residues. Germline lookup yields CDR1 MNHEY and CDR2 SMNVEV (reference sequence). The trim removed 5 bases at V and 4 bases at J, leaving 17 bases unmatched. The CDR3 DNA reads as TGTGCCAGCAGTCCAGACCCCCCGGGGGGTCCCGGTTACAATGAGCAGTTCTTC. The encoded protein is CASSPDPPGGPGYNEQFF.

The gene calls are TRBV6-1 and TRBJ1-2, with D possibly being TRBD1 (6 bases). Trimming pared 2 bases from V and 8 bases from J, leaving 12 bases between. The CDR3 is 13 residues long. Germline loops: CDR1 MNHNS, CDR2 SASEGT. DNA of the CDR3: TGTGCCAGCAGTGAAACCCCGGACAGAGGCTACACCTTC. Translation gives CASSETPDRGYTF.

The chain links TRBV28 to TRBJ1-2; TRBD1 aligns across 7 bases. Losses at the gene ends were 7 bases for V and 5 bases for J; bases not matched to a gene: 10. This CDR3 spans 14 amino acids. Germline V lookup: CDR1 MDHEN, CDR2 SYDVKM. CDR3 bases: TGTGCCAGCATTGGGGCCGGGACAGATTATGGCTACACCTTC. Protein product: CASIGAGTDYGYTF.

The chain has TRBV5-1 and TRBJ1-1, with D possibly TRBD1 on 6 matching bases. The CDR3 covers 17 residues. V was clipped by 3 bases and J by 1 base, with 19 bases between them. Germline lookup yields CDR1 SGHRS and CDR2 YFSETQ. The CDR3 sequence: CASSSGGREVKNTEAFF. The CDR3 DNA follows: TGCGCCAGCAGCTCGGGGGGCAGAGAGGTAAAGAACACTGAAGCTTTCTTT.

This clone was observed a few times. The CDR3 reads CASSLFTVHAYEQYF. The CDR3 nucleotides read TGTGCCAGCAGCTTATTTACCGTACATGCCTACGAGCAGTACTTC. The V call is TRBV7-2, the J call TRBJ2-7, with no clear D. The V gene lost 2 bases and the J gene lost 2 bases, with 13 bases spanning the gap. The CDR3 is 15 amino acids. Germline loops: CDR1 SGHTA, CDR2 FQGNSA.

The chain joins TRBV15 to TRBJ1-2, with D tentatively TRBD1 (6 bases). Germline V CDR1 and CDR2: LNHNV, YYDKDF (reference sequence). Trimming took 4 bases from V and 3 from J, leaving 9 bases between them. The CDR3 has 13 residues. In DNA form, the CDR3 reads TGTGCCACCAGCAAAGCAGGGGACTATGGCTACACCTTC. Its translation is CATSKAGDYGYTF.

The V and J genes are TRBV7-9 and TRBJ2-3, with unresolved D. The V gene lost 5 bases and the J gene lost 4 bases, with 13 bases spanning the gap. Germline V gives CDR1 SEHNR, CDR2 FQNEAQ (reference sequence). This CDR3 is 14 amino acids long. The CDR3 here is CASSLNGLADTQYF. CDR3 sequence (DNA): TGTGCCAGCAGCCTTAACGGGTTGGCAGATACGCAGTATTTT.

CDR3: CAWSSGLTGELFF. CDR3 sequence (DNA): TGTGCCTGGAGTTCGGGTCTTACCGGGGAGCTGTTTTTT. The V call is TRBV30, the J call TRBJ2-2, with D hard to call. This CDR3 spans 13 amino acids. In germline, CDR1 is GTSNPN, CDR2 SVGIG (reference sequence). The V end lost 2 bases, the J end lost 5 bases, and 9 bases lay between the germline ends.

This clone was observed a handful of times. The V gene is TRBV28, the J gene TRBJ1-6; tentative D call: TRBD1 (5 bases). Germline CDR1 reads MDHEN; CDR2 reads SYDVKM. This CDR3 is built from 16 residues. V was clipped by 9 bases and J by 7 bases, with 22 bases between them. In nucleotides, the CDR3 is TGTGCCAGTATGGCGCAGGGTATGCTTGGGAATTCACCCCTCCACTTT. It yields the protein CASMAQGMLGNSPLHF.

This clone showed up just a few times. The chain carries TRBV9 and TRBJ1-2; possible D gene TRBD1, 5 bases. Trimming took off 0 bases at V and 4 bases at J, with 13 bases between the two ends. Germline CDR1 reads SGDLS; CDR2 reads YYNGEE. The CDR3 runs 15 residues. This CDR3 reads CASSVAFTGLYGYTF. Here the CDR3 DNA reads TGTGCCAGCAGCGTAGCTTTTACGGGACTCTATGGCTACACCTTC.

As concerns this clone: Other nucleotide sequences from this sample produce the same CDR3. V and J are TRBV4-2 and TRBJ2-2, with 9 bases identical to TRBD2. Germline CDR1 is LGHNA and CDR2 is YNFKEQ. CDR3 length: 17 residues. V lost 0 bases to trimming and J lost 5 bases; unmatched junction nucleotides: 7. DNA of the CDR3: TGTGCCAGCAGCCAAGAGGTTCTAGCGGGGCGGACCGGGGAGCTGTTTTTT. Protein product: CASSQEVLAGRTGELFF.

The table lists this clone with a count of one. This sequence joins TRBV19 and TRBJ2-1, with TRBD1 identical over 8 bases. The V gene's germline CDR1 is LNHDA and CDR2 SQIVND (reference sequence). CDR3 length equals 15 residues. After removal of 3 bases from V and 7 bases from J, the junction contained 8 bases not matched to a gene. The CDR3 bases are TGTGCCAGTAGTATCCCTCCAGGGGGCTGGAATGAGCAGTTCTTC. Its protein is CASSIPPGGWNEQFF.

To note about this clone: Other DNA sequences of this sample code for an identical CDR3. V and J are TRBV5-1 and TRBJ2-7; D unclear. The V and J ends lost 3 bases and 2 bases respectively, with 3 bases between them. This CDR3 comprises 11 residues. Germline lookup yields CDR1 SGHRS and CDR2 YFSETQ. CDR3 residues: CASSSAYEQYF. The CDR3 DNA reads as TGCGCCAGCAGCTCTGCCTACGAGCAGTACTTC.

This rearrangement joins TRBV6-5 to TRBJ2-1; 9 nucleotides align to TRBD1. The trim removed 6 bases at V and 12 bases at J, leaving 6 bases unmatched. This CDR3 is 12 amino acids long. From germline, CDR1 is MNHEY and CDR2 SVGAGI. The CDR3 loop reads CASSLDRGGQFF. The DNA for the CDR3 is TGTGCCAGCAGCCTGGACAGGGGCGGGCAGTTCTTC.

This clone was observed a handful of times. This chain joins TRBV5-1 and TRBJ1-2; D remains ambiguous. The CDR3 covers 15 residues. Germline lookup yields CDR1 SGHRS and CDR2 YFSETQ. Trimming pared 0 bases from V and 4 bases from J, leaving 13 bases between. CDR3 residues: CASSLDGSETYGYTF. The CDR3 nucleotides are TGCGCCAGCAGCTTGGACGGGTCAGAAACCTATGGCTACACCTTC.

The chain is built from TRBV18 and TRBJ1-1, with 7 bases that match TRBD1. This CDR3 has 14 residues. Germline V gene data show CDR1 as KGHSH and CDR2 as LQKENI. The J segment lost 1 base and the V segment lost 5 bases, leaving 4 bases of the junction unmatched. The CDR3 region is CASSSGTENTEAFF. CDR3 nucleotide sequence: TGTGCCAGCTCATCCGGGACAGAGAACACTGAAGCTTTCTTT.

J is TRBJ1-1 and V is TRBV6-5, with TRBD1 identical over 11 bases. J was trimmed by 1 base and V by 7 bases; bases with no gene match: 5. The CDR3 runs 15 residues. From germline, CDR1 is MNHEY and CDR2 SVGAGI. CDR3 sequence: CASIEGTGGNTEAFF. The CDR3 nucleotides read TGTGCCAGCATCGAAGGGACAGGGGGGAACACTGAAGCTTTCTTT.

CDR3 sequence (DNA): TGTGCCAGCAGTAGGTCGCCAGACATGAACACTGAAGCTTTCTTT. This codes for CASSRSPDMNTEAFF. The V call is TRBV6-4, the J call TRBJ1-1, with unresolved D. Between the trimmed V and J ends, which lost 5 bases and 0 bases, there was a span of 13 bases. This CDR3 is built from 15 residues. Germline V CDR1 and CDR2: MRHNA, SNTAGT.

This sequence joins TRBV5-4 and TRBJ1-6; possibly TRBD1 for D (6 bases). The V gene's germline CDR1 is SGHNT and CDR2 YYREEE (reference sequence). The CDR3 totals 15 residues. V dropped 2 bases and J dropped 7 bases, with 13 bases sitting between them. CDR3 amino acids: CASSFRDTRNSPLHF. CDR3 in DNA: TGTGCCAGCAGCTTCCGGGACACACGAAATTCACCCCTCCACTTT.

V and J are TRBV4-1 and TRBJ1-2; D uncertain. Germline CDR1 is MGHRA and CDR2 is YSYEKL. V lost 1 base, J lost 4 bases, and 7 bases lay in between. CDR3 length: 13 residues. In DNA form, the CDR3 reads TGCGCCAGCAGCCAAGTCATGGCCTATGGCTACACCTTC. As protein: CASSQVMAYGYTF.

The chain joins TRBV5-1 to TRBJ2-1, with 7 bases matching TRBD1. Germline lookup yields CDR1 SGHRS and CDR2 YFSETQ. The CDR3 is 14 residues long. V trimming: 0 bases; J trimming: 7 bases; junction bases outside the gene matches: 4. The CDR3 sequence: CASSLVGGRNEQFF. Written as DNA, the CDR3 is TGCGCCAGCAGCTTGGTAGGGGGCAGAAATGAGCAGTTCTTC.

In its sample, this clone was seen once. This chain connects TRBV12-1 to TRBJ1-6; the listed D gene, TRBD1, was not tested against the DNA. TRBV12-1 is assigned pseudogene status. The CDR3 has 20 amino acids. The CDR3 DNA reads as TGTGCCAGCAGCTTGGGGAACAGGGGTAACCGCGTCTCCTATAATTCACCCCTCCACTTT. As protein: CASSLGNRGNRVSYNSPLHF.